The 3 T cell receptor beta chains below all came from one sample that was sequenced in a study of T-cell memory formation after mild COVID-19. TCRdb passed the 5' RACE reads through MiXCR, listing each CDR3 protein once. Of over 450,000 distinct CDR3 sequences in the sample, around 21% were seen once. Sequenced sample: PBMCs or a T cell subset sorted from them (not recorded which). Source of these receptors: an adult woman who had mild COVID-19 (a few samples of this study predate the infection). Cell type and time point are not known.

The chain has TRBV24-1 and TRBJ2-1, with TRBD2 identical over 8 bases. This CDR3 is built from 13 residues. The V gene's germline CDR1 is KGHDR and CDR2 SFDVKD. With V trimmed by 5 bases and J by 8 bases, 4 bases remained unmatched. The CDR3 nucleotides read TGTGCCACCAGTGCCAGCGGGGGCGATGAGCAGTTCTTC. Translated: CATSASGGDEQFF.

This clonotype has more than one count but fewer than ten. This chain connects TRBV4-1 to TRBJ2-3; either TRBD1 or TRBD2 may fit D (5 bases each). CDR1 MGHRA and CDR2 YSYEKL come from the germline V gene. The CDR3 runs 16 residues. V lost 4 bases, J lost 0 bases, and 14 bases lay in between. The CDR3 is CASSPQPGASTDTQYF. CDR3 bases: TGCGCCAGCAGCCCCCAACCCGGGGCCAGCACAGATACGCAGTATTTT.

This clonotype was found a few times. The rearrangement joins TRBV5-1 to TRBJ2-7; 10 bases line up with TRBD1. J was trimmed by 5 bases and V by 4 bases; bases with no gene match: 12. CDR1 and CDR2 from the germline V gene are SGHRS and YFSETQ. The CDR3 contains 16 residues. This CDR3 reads CASSNAGTGVKDEQYF. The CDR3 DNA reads TGCGCCAGCAGCAACGCCGGGACAGGGGTCAAGGACGAGCAGTACTTC.